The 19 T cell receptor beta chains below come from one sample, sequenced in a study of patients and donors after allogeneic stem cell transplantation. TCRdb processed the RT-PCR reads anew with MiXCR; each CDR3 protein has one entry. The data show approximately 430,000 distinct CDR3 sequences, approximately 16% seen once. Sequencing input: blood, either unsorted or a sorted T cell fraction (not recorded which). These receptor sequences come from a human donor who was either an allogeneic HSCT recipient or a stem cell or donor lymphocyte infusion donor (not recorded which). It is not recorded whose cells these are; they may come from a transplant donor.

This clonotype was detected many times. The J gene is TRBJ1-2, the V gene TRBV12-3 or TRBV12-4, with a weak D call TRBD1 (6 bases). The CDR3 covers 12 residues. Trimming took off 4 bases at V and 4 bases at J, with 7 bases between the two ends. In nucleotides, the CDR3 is TGTGCCAGCAGTTGGACAGTCTATGGCTACACCTTC. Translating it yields CASSWTVYGYTF.

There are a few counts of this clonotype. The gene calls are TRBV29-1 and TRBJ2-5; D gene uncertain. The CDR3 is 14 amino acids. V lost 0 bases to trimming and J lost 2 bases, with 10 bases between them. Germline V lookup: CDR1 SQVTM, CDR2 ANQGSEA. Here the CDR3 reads CSVEDRHPQETQYF. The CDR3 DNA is TGCAGCGTTGAAGATCGCCACCCACAAGAGACCCAGTACTTC. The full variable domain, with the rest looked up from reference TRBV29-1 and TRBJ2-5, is SAVISQKPSRDICQRGTSLTIQCQVDSQVTMMFWYRQQPGQSLTLIATANQGSEATYESGFVIDKFPISRPNLTFSTLTVSNMSPEDSSIYLCSVEDRHPQETQYFGPGTRLLVL.

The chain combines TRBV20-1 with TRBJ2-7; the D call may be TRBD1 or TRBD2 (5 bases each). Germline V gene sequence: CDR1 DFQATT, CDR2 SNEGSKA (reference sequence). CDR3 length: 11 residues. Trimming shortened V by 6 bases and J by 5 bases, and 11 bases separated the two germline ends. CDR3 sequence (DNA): TGCAGTGCCTGGGGGACCCACGAGCAGTACTTC. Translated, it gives CSAWGTHEQYF.

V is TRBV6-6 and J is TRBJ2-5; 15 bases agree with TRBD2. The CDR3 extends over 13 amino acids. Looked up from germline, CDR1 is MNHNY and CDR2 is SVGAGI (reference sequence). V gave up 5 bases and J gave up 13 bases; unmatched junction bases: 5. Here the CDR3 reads CASSPPGLAGGYF. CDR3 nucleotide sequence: TGTGCCAGCAGTCCTCCGGGACTAGCGGGGGGGTACTTC.

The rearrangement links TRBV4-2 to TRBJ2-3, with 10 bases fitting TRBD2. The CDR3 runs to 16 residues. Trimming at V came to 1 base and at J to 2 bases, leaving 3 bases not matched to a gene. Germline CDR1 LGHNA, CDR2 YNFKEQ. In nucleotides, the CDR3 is TGTGCCAGCAGCCAAGCCACTAGCGGGGTCACAGATACGCAGTATTTT. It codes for CASSQATSGVTDTQYF.

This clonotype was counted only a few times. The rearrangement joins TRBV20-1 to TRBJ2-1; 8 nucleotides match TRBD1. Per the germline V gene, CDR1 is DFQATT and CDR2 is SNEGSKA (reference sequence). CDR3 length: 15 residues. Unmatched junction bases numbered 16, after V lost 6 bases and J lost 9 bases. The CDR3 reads CSAKVTGDAWGEQFF. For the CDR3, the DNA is TGCAGTGCCAAGGTGACAGGGGACGCCTGGGGTGAGCAGTTCTTC.

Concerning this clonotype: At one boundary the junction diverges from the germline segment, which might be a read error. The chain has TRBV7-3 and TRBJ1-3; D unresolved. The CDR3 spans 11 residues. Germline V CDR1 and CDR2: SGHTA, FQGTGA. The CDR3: CASSQLRTKHF. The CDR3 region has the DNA TGTGCCAGCAGCCAACTTAGGACCAAACATTTT.

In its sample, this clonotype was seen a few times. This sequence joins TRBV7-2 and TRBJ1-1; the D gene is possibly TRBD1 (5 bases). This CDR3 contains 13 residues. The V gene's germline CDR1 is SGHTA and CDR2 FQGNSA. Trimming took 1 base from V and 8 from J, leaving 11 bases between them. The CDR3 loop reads CASSLDRTTEAFF. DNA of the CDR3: TGTGCCAGCAGCTTAGACAGGACAACCGAAGCTTTCTTT.

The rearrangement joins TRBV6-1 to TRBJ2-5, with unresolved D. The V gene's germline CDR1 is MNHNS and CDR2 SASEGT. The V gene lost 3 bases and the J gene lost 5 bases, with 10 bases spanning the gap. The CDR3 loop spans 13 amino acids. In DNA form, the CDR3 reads TGTGCCAGCAGTGAGATTCTAAGGGAGACCCAGTACTTC. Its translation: CASSEILRETQYF.

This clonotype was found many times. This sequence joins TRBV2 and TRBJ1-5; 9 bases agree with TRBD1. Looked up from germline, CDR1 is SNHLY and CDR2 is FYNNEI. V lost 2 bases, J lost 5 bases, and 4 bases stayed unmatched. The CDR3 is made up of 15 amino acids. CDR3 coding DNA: TGTGCCAGCAGTGAAAGGACAGGGGTGGATCAGCCCCAGCATTTT. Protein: CASSERTGVDQPQHF.

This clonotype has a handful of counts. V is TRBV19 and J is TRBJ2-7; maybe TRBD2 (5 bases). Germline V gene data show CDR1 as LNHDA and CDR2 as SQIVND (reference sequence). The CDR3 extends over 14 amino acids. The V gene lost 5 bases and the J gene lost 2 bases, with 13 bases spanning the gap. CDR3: CASSSAGSAYEQYF. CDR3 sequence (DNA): TGTGCCAGTAGTTCAGCAGGTAGCGCCTACGAGCAGTACTTC.

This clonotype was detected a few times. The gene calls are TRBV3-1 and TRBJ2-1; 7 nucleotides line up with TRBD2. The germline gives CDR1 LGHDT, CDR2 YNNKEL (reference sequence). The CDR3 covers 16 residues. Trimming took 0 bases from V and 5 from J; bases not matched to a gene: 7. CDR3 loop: CASSQDREGLHNEQFF. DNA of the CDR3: TGTGCCAGCAGCCAAGACAGGGAGGGCCTTCACAATGAGCAGTTCTTC.

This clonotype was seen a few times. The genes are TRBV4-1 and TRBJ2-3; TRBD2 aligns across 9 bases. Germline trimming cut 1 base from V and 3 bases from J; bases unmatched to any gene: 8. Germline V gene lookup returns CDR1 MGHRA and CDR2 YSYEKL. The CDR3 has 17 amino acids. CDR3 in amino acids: CASSQGPRLAVTDTQYF. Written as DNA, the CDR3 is TGCGCCAGCAGCCAAGGCCCCCGACTAGCGGTGACAGATACGCAGTATTTT.

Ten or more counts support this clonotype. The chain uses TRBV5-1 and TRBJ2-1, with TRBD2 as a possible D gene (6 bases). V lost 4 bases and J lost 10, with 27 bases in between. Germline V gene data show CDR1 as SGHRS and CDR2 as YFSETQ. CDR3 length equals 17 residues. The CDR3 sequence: CASSPASSSGPSGEQFF. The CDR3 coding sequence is TGCGCCAGCAGCCCCGCAAGTAGTAGCGGACCTTCAGGGGAGCAGTTCTTC.

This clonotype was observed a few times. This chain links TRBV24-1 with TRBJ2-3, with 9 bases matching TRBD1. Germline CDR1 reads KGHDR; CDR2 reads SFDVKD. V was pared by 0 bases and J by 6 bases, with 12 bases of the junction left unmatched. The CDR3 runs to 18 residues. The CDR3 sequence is CATSDLPGTGTKGDTQYF. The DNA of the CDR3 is TGTGCCACCAGTGATTTGCCTGGGACAGGGACTAAAGGGGATACGCAGTATTTT.

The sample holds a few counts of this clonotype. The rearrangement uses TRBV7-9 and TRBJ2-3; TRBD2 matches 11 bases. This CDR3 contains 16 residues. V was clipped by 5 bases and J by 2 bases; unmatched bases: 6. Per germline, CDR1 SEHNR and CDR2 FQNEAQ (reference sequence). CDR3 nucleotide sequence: TGTGCCAGCAGCCCCGGACTAGCGGGCAACACAGATACGCAGTATTTT. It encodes CASSPGLAGNTDTQYF.

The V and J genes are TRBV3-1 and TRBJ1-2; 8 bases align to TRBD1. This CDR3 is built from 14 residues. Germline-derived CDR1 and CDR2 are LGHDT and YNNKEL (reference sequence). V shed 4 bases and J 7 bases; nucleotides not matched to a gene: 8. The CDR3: CASSPPGQGSGYTF. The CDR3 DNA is TGTGCCAGCAGCCCCCCAGGACAGGGAAGTGGCTACACCTTC. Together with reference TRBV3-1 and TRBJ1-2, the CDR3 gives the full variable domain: DTAVSQTPKYLVTQMGNDKSIKCEQNLGHDTMYWYKQDSKKFLKIMFSYNNKELIINETVPNRFSPKSPDKAHLNLHINSLELGDSAVYFCASSPPGQGSGYTFGSGTRLTVV.

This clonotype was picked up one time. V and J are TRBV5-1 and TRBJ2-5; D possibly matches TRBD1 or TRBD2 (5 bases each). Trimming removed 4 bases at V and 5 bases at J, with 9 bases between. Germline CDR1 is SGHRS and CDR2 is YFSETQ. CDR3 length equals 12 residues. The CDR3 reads CASSGDGETQYF. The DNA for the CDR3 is TGCGCCAGCAGCGGGGACGGGGAGACCCAGTACTTC.

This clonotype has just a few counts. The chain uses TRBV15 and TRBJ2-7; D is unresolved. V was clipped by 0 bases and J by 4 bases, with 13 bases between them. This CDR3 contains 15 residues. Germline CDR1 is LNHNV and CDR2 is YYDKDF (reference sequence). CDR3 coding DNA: TGTGCCACCAGCAGAGATTTTGGAGCTCAATACGAGCAGTACTTC. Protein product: CATSRDFGAQYEQYF.